These 2 T cell receptor beta chains came from one sample sequenced in a study of blood T cell repertoires in COVID-19. Some clones are missing from TCRdb's copy, which holds only in-frame ones; the method was immunoSEQ multiplex PCR. The table records roughly 140,000 clones, 75% to 90% of them present only once. The sample comprised peripheral blood. The receptors stem from a woman older than 75 with acute or convalescent COVID-19.

The chain employs TRBV11-3 and TRBJ1-4; weak D call: TRBD1 (5 bases). Germline V gene lookup returns CDR1 SGHNT and CDR2 YENEEA. The CDR3 is made up of 15 amino acids. Trimming took off 5 bases at V and 4 bases at J, with 14 bases between the two ends. The CDR3 bases are TGTGCCAGCAGCCATCCAGGGCACCATAATGAAAAACTGTTTTTT. Residues: CASSHPGHHNEKLFF.

V gene TRBV5-1 combines with J gene TRBJ2-1; the D gene is possibly TRBD2 (5 bases). Trimming pared 5 bases from V and 4 bases from J, leaving 31 bases between. The CDR3 runs to 20 residues. CDR1 and CDR2 from the germline V gene are SGHRS and YFSETQ. The CDR3, as DNA: TGCGCCAGCAGTCTCCACGGTCCATCCAAGCGGCCCGGGCCTTACAATGAGCAGTTCTTC. It yields the protein CASSLHGPSKRPGPYNEQFF.